Listed below are T cell receptor beta chains from one sample, sequenced in a study of blood T cell repertoires in COVID-19. Libraries were prepared by immunoSEQ multiplex PCR; TCRdb keeps only in-frame clonotypes and omits some of them. The sample lists over 150,000 clones; more than 80% were seen once. Sequenced: peripheral blood. The receptor set was obtained from a human donor in a cohort sampled during active COVID-19. The CDR3 runs from the conserved cysteine through the conserved F or W. Each record gives: CDR3 protein, J gene, V gene, clone size. The size field is filled for only some rows; it gives once, few, many or a size class.

CASSSRGTPYNEQFF	TRBJ2-1	TRBV5-4	few
CASAAGFGTNEKLFF	TRBJ1-4	TRBV27	.
CASSEVVSRNQPQHF	TRBJ1-5	TRBV6-1	.
CASSTQYPTSGDRDEQFF	TRBJ2-1	TRBV19	.
CASSLEWGGEQYF	TRBJ2-7	TRBV5-1	.
CASSQDFRVEEKLFF	TRBJ1-4	TRBV4-2	.
CASSQGSGGQPQHF	TRBJ1-5	TRBV4-2	.
CASSRTGWGYTF	TRBJ1-2	TRBV12-3/TRBV12-4	.
CASSATGVVSEKLFF	TRBJ1-4	TRBV9	.
CASSLGDRDSGYTF	TRBJ1-2	TRBV6-5	.
CASRATGFGGYTF	TRBJ1-2	TRBV12-3/TRBV12-4	few
CASSQTTGVYEQYF	TRBJ2-7	TRBV7-9	.
CASSAGQGWSNTGELFF	TRBJ2-2	TRBV10-1	.
CASSVGQGDEQFF	TRBJ2-1	TRBV7-3	once
CASSYGDRELEAQHF	TRBJ1-5	TRBV6-5	.
CASSQQNPGQNYGYTF	TRBJ1-2	TRBV4-1	.
CASRRTVLNTEAFF	TRBJ1-1	TRBV6-5	.
CASSSLGLGATQETQYF	TRBJ2-5	TRBV7-6	.
CASSLLAGGIPYEQYF	TRBJ2-7	TRBV27	.
CASSSMDGYTF	TRBJ1-2	TRBV5-4	.
CASSLGAEQYF	TRBJ2-7	TRBV12-3/TRBV12-4	once
CASSRGQFDTEAFF	TRBJ1-1	TRBV5-8	.
CASSKEFATNEKLFF	TRBJ1-4	TRBV19	.
CASSPRDYEQYF	TRBJ2-7	TRBV12-3/TRBV12-4	.
CASSAARSYNEQFF	TRBJ2-1	TRBV2	.
CASSKGSSGGHNEQFF	TRBJ2-1	TRBV6-1	.
CASSPGDITEAFF	TRBJ1-1	TRBV7-9	.
CASSESGGYEQYF	TRBJ2-7	TRBV11-2	.
CASSPRDSGELFF	TRBJ2-2	TRBV18	few
CASSMVQGLSDTQYF	TRBJ2-3	TRBV19	.
CASYPGQGYEAFF	TRBJ1-1	TRBV19	.
CASSSTSGGAKSQYF	TRBJ2-5	TRBV5-1	.
CASSLGGRGYTF	TRBJ1-2	TRBV7-8	.
CASMLAGGGETQYF	TRBJ2-5	TRBV6-6	.
CASTLYSGGGYTF	TRBJ1-2	TRBV12-3/TRBV12-4	.
CSVEGQGSYTF	TRBJ1-2	TRBV29-1	.
CASRDSGGAYNEQFF	TRBJ2-1	TRBV6-6	.
CASSQREWETQYF	TRBJ2-5	TRBV3-1/TRBV3-2	.
CASSLASGGQETQYF	TRBJ2-5	TRBV5-1	.
CASSPGDRLETQYF	TRBJ2-5	TRBV4-1	.
CASSSGQDNEKLFF	TRBJ1-4	TRBV7-9	.
CASSQRLAGGNEQFF	TRBJ2-1	TRBV5-4	.
CASSLWASGGPRTYF	TRBJ2-5	TRBV5-6	.
CASGTVLSNYTF	TRBJ1-2	TRBV5-1	.
CASSLDLIISTYNEQFF	TRBJ2-1	TRBV5-5	.
CASSSPGQGATDTQYF	TRBJ2-3	TRBV28	.
CSVESGGETQYF	TRBJ2-5	TRBV29-1	few
CASRSFTRKDQYF	TRBJ2-7	TRBV12-2	.
CASSEGSTGGTEAFF	TRBJ1-1	TRBV6-1	.
CASSRTDTGELFF	TRBJ2-2	TRBV7-9	.
CASSRGQGLLGANVLTF	TRBJ2-6	TRBV14	.
CASSSGLAGARETQYF	TRBJ2-5	TRBV5-1	.
CASSESALNTEAFF	TRBJ1-1	TRBV10-1	few
CASSPRDRASSGNTIYF	TRBJ1-3	TRBV6-6	.